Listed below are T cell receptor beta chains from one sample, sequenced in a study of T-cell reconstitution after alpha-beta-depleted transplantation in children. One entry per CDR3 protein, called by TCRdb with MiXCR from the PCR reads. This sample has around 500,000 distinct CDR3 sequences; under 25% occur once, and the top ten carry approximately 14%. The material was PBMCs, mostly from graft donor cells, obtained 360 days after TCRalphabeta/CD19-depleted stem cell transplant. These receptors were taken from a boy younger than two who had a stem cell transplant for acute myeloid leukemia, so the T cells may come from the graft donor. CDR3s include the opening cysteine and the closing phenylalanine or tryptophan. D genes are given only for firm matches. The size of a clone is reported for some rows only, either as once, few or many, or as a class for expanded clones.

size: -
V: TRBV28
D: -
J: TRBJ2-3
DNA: TGTGCCAGCAGTTCCTCTTACCCTACAGATACGCAGTATTTT
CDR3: CASSSSYPTDTQYF

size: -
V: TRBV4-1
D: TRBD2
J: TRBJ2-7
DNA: TGCGCCAGCAGCCAAGATCTGACTAGCACGGCCTACGAGCAGTACTTC
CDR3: CASSQDLTSTAYEQYF

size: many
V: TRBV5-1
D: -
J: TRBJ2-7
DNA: TGCGCCAGCAGCTTGGATGTCGGGGGCTACGAGCAGTACTTC
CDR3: CASSLDVGGYEQYF

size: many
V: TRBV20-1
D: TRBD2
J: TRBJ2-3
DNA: TGCAGTGCTAGACAACTAGCGCCCCGAGACGAGGATACGCAGTATTTT
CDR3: CSARQLAPRDEDTQYF

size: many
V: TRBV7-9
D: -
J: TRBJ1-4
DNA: TGTGCCAGCAGCTTAGTCGGGCGGGGGCCCTCTAATGAAAAACTGTTTTTT
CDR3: CASSLVGRGPSNEKLFF

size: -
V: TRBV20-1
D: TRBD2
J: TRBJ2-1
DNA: TGCAGTCCCCTAGCGGGGGGGCCGTATGAGCAGTTCTTC
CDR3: CSPLAGGPYEQFF

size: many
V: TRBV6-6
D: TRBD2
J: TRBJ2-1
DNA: TGTGCCACAACCCCCAGCGGGGGGGCACATGAGCAGTTCTTC
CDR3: CATTPSGGAHEQFF

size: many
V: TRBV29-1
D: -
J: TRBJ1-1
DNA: TGCAGCGTTGAGGGCAGGGAGAACACTGAAGCTTTCTTT
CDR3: CSVEGRENTEAFF

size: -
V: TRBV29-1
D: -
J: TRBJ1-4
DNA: TGCAGCGCACAGCTTAATGAAAAACTGTTTTTT
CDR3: CSAQLNEKLFF

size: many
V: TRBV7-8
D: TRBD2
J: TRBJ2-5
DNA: TGTGCCAGCAGCTTAGTAGGCGGGGGACAAGAGACCCAGTACTTC
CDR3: CASSLVGGGQETQYF

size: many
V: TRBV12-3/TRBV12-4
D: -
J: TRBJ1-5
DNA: TGTGCCAGCAGTTTTTTTACAGGGTTTAGCAATCAGCCCCAGCATTTT
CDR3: CASSFFTGFSNQPQHF

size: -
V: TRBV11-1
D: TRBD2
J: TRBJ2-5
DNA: TGTGCCAGCAGCTTTGCGGGGGGCCTTCAAGAGACCCAGTACTTC
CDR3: CASSFAGGLQETQYF

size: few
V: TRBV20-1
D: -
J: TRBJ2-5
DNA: TGCAGTGCACCCGGGACGCATCGTAGGGCCCAGTACTTC
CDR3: CSAPGTHRRAQYF

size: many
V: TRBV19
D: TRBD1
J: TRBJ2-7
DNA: TGTGCCGGAACTATTGAGACAGGGACCTACGAGCAGTACTTC
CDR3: CAGTIETGTYEQYF

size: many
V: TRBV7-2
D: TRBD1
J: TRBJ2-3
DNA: TGTGCCAGCAGCCCCCCCGACAGGGGGCTTACAGATACGCAGTATTTT
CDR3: CASSPPDRGLTDTQYF

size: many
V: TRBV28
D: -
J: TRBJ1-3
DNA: TGTGCCAGCAGTTCCGCCGGTGGGGGAAGAAACACCATATATTTT
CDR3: CASSSAGGGRNTIYF

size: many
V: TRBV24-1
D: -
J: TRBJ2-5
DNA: TGTGCCACCAGTGAGTTTACAGGGTTCCAAGAGACCCAGTACTTC
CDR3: CATSEFTGFQETQYF

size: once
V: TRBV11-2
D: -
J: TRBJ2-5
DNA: TGTGCCAGCAGCTTGGGCCCTCGGCCCTTGTACCAAGAGACCCAGTACTTC
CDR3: CASSLGPRPLYQETQYF

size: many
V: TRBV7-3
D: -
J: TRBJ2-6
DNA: TGTGCCAGCAGCTTAACCGGCAGGTCCCGCTCTGGGGCCAACGTCCTGACTTTC
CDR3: CASSLTGRSRSGANVLTF

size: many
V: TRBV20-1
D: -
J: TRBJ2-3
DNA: TGCAGTGCTAGGGGCCTTTCAGATACGCAGTATTTT
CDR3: CSARGLSDTQYF

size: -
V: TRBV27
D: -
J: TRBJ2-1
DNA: TGTGCCAGCAGTCCGGTGATTCCGGGTGAGCAGTTCTTC
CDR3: CASSPVIPGEQFF

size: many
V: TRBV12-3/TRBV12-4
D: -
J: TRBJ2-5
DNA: TGTGCCAGCAGTTGGGCCGGCGCGGGCGAAGAGACCCAGTACTTC
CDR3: CASSWAGAGEETQYF